This entry features one T cell receptor (beta chain) sequence. This clonotype has at least ten counts. It lacks a known antigen. No base-level quality is on record; no much larger clone is a single base apart. The germline V and J ends show losses of 3 bases and 5 bases respectively, and no gene match explains 3 bases of the junction. Spanning cysteine to phenylalanine, the CDR3 consists of 13 amino acids. Only the CDR3 region is kept as DNA, spanning 39 bases read in frame from base 1. Looking up the germline V gene (reference sequence) yields CDR1 LNHDA and CDR2 SQIVND. This specimen belongs to a study of T cells in Graves' hyperthyroidism and ophthalmopathy (dated by TCRdb to the late 2010s). Regarding the research as a whole: Peripheral blood samples were taken at the time of initial diagnosis, prior to any treatment. TCR V-J signatures able to tell the groups apart were searched for in a discovery cohort of 100 patients, of whom more than 40 had Graves' ophthalmopathy and more than 55 had stable Graves' hyperthyroidism. Prospective prediction of ophthalmopathy was tested in an independent validation cohort of some 20 hyperthyroidism patients and some 17 patients who later progressed to ophthalmopathy. For training and testing, the 80 to 100 patients in the discovery cohort were randomly divided in a 7:3 ratio. Thyroid tissue and blood T-cell repertoires from more than 5 Graves' hyperthyroidism patients were also compared in the study. After blood sampling, hyperthyroidism patients were treated with methimazole at a starting dose of 30 mg daily, and ophthalmopathy patients were treated with high-dose intravenous methylprednisolone. The paper reports TCR Vbeta CDR3 sequencing of about 140 peripheral blood samples: approximately 43 ophthalmopathy, fewer than 85 hyperthyroidism and 17 progressor patients. Points the paper makes about the study in general: In validation, the model predicted progression to ophthalmopathy with 65% to 71% sensitivity and less than 80% specificity, a median of about 6.7 months before onset. A model built on a 13 V-J signature distinguished ophthalmopathy from stable hyperthyroidism, reaching 85% to 90% sensitivity and about 81% specificity in cross-validation and 80%/75% in testing. Most expanded thyroid clonotypes (frequency above 0.001) were also found in blood, which suggests that blood repertoires may mirror thyroid immune responses. No statistical method was used to set the sample size in advance, and investigators knew the group allocation.

The TCR beta CDR3 regions were amplified from RNA transcripts. The first round of RT-PCR for the TCR CDR3 was performed with the HTBI primer set and the Qiagen OneStep RT-PCR kit. A second multiplex PCR round built the libraries, followed by size selection and purification. The libraries were sequenced on an Illumina HiSeq2000 using paired-end 100 bp reads. The authors' pipeline ran thus. SOAPnuke was used to process the raw data, with reads discarded if the reads contained adapters or uncalled bases, had a mean Phred below 15, or lacked an exact constant-primer or identifier match. COPE v1.2.5 was used to merge high-quality paired reads, and clonotypes were defined as unique nucleotide sequences. MiTCR v1.1 was used to align the clonotypes against IMGT TRBV, TRBD and TRBJ reference segments. Analysis was restricted to V-J combinations with a frequency above 0.0001, which covered approximately 99% of repertoires. The TCS score was defined as the ratio of F50 (clonal expansion) to E x V (chaos), calculated using BLOSUM62-based TCRdist between CDR3 peptides within each V-J. Welch's t-statistics and random forest reduced fewer than 550 V-J features to about 12, which were used in a naive Bayes classifier (R e1071). Starting from the raw public reads, TCRdb applied fastp trimming at Q25, assembled clones with MiXCR and retained in-frame beta chains. CDR3 protein duplicates are merged, each entry listing the most common genes and DNA. TCRdb's processing, not the authors', yielded these V and J calls. The sample table lists hundreds of thousands of distinct CDR3 sequences, roughly 14% of them with a count of one. The ten largest clones represent 4.5% to 6% of the sample.

The hyperthyroidism patients were between 18 and 65 years old and newly diagnosed, with a disease duration of less than 2 months. Exclusion was applied to patients with uncontrolled infections, other autoimmune diseases, pregnancy or lactation. Diagnoses were based on clinical symptoms, serum thyroxine and TRAb, thyroid ultrasound and orbital computed tomography. For progressor patients, blood was drawn at the first diagnosis of hyperthyroidism, before any ophthalmopathy symptoms had appeared. Ficoll-Paque density gradient centrifugation was used to isolate PBMCs from about 10 ml of fresh peripheral blood. Progressor patients were first diagnosed with Graves' hyperthyroidism and then developed ophthalmopathy during follow-up. Total RNA was extracted using Trizol reagent, and RNA quality was assessed on an Agilent 2100 Bioanalyzer.

The sequence joins TRBV19 to TRBJ2-5; 7 central bases correspond to TRBD2. The sequence came from a woman in her twenties or thirties with Graves' hyperthyroidism that later progressed to Graves' ophthalmopathy. The sequenced sample consisted of blood. The CDR3 loop reads CASSIGGGETQYF. The DNA sequence follows: TGTGCCAGTAGTATCGGGGGAGGGGAGACCCAGTACTTC.